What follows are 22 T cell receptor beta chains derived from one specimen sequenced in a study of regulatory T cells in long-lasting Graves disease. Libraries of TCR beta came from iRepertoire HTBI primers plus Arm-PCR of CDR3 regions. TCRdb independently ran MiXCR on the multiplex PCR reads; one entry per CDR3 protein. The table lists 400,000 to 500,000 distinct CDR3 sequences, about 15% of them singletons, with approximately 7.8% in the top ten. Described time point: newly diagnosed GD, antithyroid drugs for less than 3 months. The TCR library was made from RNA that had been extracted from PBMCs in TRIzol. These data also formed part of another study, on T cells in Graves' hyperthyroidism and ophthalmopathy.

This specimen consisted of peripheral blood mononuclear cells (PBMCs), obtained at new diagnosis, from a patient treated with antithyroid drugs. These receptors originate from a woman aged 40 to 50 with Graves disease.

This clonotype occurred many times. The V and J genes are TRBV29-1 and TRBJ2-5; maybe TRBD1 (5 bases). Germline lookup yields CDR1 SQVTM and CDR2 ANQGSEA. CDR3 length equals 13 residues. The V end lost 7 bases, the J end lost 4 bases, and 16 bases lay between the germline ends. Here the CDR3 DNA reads TGCAGCGCATCACAGGAGCGAGGAGAGACCCAGTACTTC. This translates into CSASQERGETQYF.

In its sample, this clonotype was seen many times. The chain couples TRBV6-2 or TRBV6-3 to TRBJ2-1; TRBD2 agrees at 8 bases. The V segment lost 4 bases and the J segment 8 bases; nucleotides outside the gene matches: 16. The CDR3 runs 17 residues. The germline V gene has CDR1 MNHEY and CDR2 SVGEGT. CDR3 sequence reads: CASSWTSSQLQRDEQFF. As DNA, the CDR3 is TGTGCCAGCAGTTGGACTAGCTCCCAGCTCCAGCGGGATGAGCAGTTCTTC.

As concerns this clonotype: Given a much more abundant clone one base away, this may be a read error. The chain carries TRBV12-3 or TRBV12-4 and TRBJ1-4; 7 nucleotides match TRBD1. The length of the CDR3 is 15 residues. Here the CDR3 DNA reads TGTGCCAGCAGCACAGGGGTTGCAACTAATGAAAAACTGGTTTTT. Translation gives CASSTGVATNEKLVF.

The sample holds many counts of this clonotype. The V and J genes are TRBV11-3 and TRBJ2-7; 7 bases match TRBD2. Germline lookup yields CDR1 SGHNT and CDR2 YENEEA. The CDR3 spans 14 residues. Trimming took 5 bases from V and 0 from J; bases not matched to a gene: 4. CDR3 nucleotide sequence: TGTGCCAGCAGCCTAGCGGATAGCTCCTACGAGCAGTACTTC. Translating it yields CASSLADSSYEQYF.

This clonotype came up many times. DNA of the CDR3: TGTGCCAGCAGCGACCCGAGACAGGGCAGCGGCTACGAGCAGTACTTC. Its translation is CASSDPRQGSGYEQYF. This rearrangement joins TRBV11-3 to TRBJ2-7; TRBD1 matches 7 bases. The CDR3 length is 16 residues. From germline, CDR1 is SGHNT and CDR2 YENEEA. V lost 5 bases and J lost 3; bases outside the gene matches: 13. Based on the CDR3 plus reference TRBV11-3 and TRBJ2-7, the full variable domain is EAGVVQSPRYKIIEKKQPVAFWCNPISGHNTLYWYLQNLGQGPELLIRYENEEAVDDSQLPKDRFSAERLKGVDSTLKIQPAELGDSAVYLCASSDPRQGSGYEQYFGPGTRLTVT.

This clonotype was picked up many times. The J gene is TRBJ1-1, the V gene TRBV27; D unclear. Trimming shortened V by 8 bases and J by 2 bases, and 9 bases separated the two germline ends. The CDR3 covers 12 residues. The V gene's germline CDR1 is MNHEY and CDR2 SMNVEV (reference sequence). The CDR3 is CASGDGNTEAFF. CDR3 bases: TGTGCCAGCGGCGACGGTAACACTGAAGCTTTCTTT.

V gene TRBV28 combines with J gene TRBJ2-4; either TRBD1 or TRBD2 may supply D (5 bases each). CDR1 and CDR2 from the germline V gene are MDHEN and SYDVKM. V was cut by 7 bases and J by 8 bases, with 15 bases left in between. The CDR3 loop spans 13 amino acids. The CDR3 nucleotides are TGTGCCAGCACGGGGCTGCCGCAGGACATTCAGTACTTC. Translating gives CASTGLPQDIQYF.

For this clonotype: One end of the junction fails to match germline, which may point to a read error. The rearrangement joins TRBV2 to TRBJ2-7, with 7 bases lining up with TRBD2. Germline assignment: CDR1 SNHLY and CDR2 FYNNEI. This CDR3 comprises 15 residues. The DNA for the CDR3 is TGTACCAGCAGCCGCCCCGGGACTACCACCTACGAGCAGTACTTC. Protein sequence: CTSSRPGTTTYEQYF.

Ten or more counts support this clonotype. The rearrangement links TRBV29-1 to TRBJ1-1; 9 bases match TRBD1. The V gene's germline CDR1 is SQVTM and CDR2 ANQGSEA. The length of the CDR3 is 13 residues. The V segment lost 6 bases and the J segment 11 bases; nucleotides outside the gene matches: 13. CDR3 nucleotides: TGCAGCGTCGGCGGGACAGGGAAAAATCGGGCTTTCTTT. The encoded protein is CSVGGTGKNRAFF.

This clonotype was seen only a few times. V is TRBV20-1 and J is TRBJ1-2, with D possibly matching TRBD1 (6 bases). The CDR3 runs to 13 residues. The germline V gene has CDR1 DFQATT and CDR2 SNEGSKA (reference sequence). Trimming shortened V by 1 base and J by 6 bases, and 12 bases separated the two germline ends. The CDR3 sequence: CSARVRGGHGYTF. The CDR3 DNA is TGCAGTGCTAGAGTCCGGGGGGGCCATGGCTACACCTTC.

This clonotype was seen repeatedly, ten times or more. The CDR3, as DNA: TGTGCCAGTAGCCAAGCGGGAGTGTTAACCGGGGAGCTGTTTTTT. It is translated as CASSQAGVLTGELFF. This sequence joins TRBV19 and TRBJ2-2; 8 nucleotides align to TRBD2. Per the germline V gene, CDR1 is LNHDA and CDR2 is SQIVND (reference sequence). The CDR3 is 15 residues long. Trimming removed 6 bases from V and 5 bases from J; junction bases left unmatched: 8. Using reference TRBV19 and TRBJ2-2 for the parts outside the CDR3, the full variable domain is DGGITQSPKYLFRKEGQNVTLSCEQNLNHDAMYWYRQDPGQGLRLIYYSQIVNDFQKGDIAEGYSVSREKKESFPLTVTSAQKNPTAFYLCASSQAGVLTGELFFGEGSRLTVL.

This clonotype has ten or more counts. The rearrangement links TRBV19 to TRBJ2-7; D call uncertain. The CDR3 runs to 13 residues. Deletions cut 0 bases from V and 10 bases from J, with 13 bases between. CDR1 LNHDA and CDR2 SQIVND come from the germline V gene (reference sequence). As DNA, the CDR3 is TGTGCCAGTAGTATAGATAGAACGGCGTATCAGTACTTC. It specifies CASSIDRTAYQYF.

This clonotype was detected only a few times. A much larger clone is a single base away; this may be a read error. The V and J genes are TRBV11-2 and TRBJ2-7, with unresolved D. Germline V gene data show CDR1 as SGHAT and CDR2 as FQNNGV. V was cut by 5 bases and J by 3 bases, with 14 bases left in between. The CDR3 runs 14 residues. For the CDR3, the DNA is TGTGCCAGCAGCCCTGAGACTTCCAACTACGAGCAGTACTTC. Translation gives CASSPETSNYEQYF. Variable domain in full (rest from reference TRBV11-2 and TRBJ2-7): EAGVAQSPRYKIIEKRQSVAFWCNPISGHATLYWYQQILGQGPKLLIQFQNNGVVDDSQLPKDRFSAERLKGVDSTLKIQPAKLEDSAVYLCASSPETSNYEQYFGPGTRLTVT.

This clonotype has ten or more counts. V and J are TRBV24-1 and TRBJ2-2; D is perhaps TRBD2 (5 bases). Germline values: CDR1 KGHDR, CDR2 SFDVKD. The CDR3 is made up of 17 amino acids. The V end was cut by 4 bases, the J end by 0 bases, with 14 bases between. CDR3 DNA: TGTGCCACCAGTGACCCCGGGGTGGTGACGAACACCGGGGAGCTGTTTTTT. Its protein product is CATSDPGVVTNTGELFF.

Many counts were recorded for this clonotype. Here the CDR3 DNA reads TGCGCCAGCAGGGTAGCCCCGGGGGACAATGAGCAGTTCTTC. This encodes CASRVAPGDNEQFF. The chain couples TRBV5-1 to TRBJ2-1; tentative D call: TRBD2 (6 bases). CDR3 size: 14 residues. Trimming cost V 5 bases and J 5 bases, with 14 bases left between them. Germline V gene lookup returns CDR1 SGHRS and CDR2 YFSETQ.

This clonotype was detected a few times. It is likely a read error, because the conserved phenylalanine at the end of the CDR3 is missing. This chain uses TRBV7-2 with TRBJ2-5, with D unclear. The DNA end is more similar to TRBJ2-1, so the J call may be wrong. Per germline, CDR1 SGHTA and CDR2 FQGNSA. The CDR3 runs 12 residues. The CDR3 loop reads CASSLEGKEQFI. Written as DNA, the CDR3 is TGTGCCAGCAGCTTAGAAGGCAAAGAGCAGTTCATC.

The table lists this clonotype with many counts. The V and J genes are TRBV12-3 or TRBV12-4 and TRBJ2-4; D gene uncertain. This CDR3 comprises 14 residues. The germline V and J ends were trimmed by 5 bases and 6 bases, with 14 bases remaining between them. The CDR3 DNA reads TGTGCCAGCAGTCCCTCAACCCGAGGAAACATTCAGTACTTC. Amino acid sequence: CASSPSTRGNIQYF.

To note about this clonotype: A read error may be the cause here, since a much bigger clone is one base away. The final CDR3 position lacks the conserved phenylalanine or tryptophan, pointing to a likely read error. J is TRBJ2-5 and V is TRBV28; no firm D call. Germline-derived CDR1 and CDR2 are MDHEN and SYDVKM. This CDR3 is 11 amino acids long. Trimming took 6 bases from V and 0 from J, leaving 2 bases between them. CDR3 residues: CASRYQETQYL. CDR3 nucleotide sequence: TGTGCCAGCAGGTACCAAGAGACCCAGTACCTC.

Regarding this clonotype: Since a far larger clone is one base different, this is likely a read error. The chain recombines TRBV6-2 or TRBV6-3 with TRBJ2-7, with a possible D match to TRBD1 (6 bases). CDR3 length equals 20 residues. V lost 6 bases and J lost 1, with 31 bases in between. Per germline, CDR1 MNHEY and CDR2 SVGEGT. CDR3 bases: TGTGCCAGCAGCTTGCGTCCCAACACGTATGGAGTAGGGGGTTCCTACGAGCAGTACTTC. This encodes CASSLRPNTYGVGGSYEQYF.

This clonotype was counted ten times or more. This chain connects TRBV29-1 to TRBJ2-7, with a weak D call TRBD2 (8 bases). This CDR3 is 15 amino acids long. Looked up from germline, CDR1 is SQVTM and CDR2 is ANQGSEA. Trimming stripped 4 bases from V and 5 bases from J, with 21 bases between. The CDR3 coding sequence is TGCAGCGTTGCGGGAGGGTCAGGGGGTATCCACGAGCAGTACTTC. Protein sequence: CSVAGGSGGIHEQYF.

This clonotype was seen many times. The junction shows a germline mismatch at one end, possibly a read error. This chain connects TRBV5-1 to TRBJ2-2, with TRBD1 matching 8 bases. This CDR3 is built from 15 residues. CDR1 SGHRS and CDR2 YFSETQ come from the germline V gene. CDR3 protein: CASSEGTGHTGELFF. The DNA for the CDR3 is TGTGCCAGCAGTGAAGGGACAGGCCACACCGGGGAGCTGTTTTTT.

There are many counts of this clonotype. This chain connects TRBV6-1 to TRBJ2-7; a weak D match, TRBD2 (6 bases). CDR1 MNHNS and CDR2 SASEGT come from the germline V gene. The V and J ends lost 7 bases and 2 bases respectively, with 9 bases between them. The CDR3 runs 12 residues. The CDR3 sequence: CASNGGAYEQYF. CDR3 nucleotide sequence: TGTGCCAGCAACGGGGGAGCCTACGAGCAGTACTTC.